These 8 T cell receptor beta chains originate from one sample sequenced in a study of T-cell memory formation after mild COVID-19 (dated by TCRdb to the early 2020s). The library was obtained by 5' RACE. TCRdb names Illumina NovaSeq 6000 as the instrument used. TCRdb redid the processing of the public reads, applying fastp at Q25 and MiXCR, and retained in-frame beta chains. For every CDR3 protein sequence, its rows merge into one entry that carries the most common genes and DNA. The sample contains just under 550,000 distinct CDR3 sequences, 20% of them found a single time. The ten top clones hold 9.5% to 15% of the sample. Sequencing was performed on PBMCs or a T cell subset sorted from them (not recorded which). The receptors were gathered from an adult woman who had mild COVID-19 (a few samples of this study predate the infection). The sample titles of this study are shuffled in the database, so cell type and time point are left out; the donor was told from shared clones.

This chain links TRBV7-2 with TRBJ2-5; 9 bases line up with TRBD1. Trimming took 3 bases from V and 4 from J; bases not matched to a gene: 6. This CDR3 is built from 15 residues. Germline loops: CDR1 SGHTA, CDR2 FQGNSA. Here the CDR3 reads CASSLWGQGRETQYF. CDR3 sequence (DNA): TGTGCCAGCAGCTTGTGGGGACAGGGCCGAGAGACCCAGTACTTC.

CDR3 protein: CASSLKGRKETQYF. Here the CDR3 DNA reads TGTGCCAGCAGCTTGAAGGGGCGAAAAGAGACCCAGTACTTC. This chain joins TRBV5-6 and TRBJ2-5, with D perhaps matching TRBD1 (5 bases). Germline assignment: CDR1 SGHDT and CDR2 YYEEEE. CDR3 length: 14 residues. Trimming left V 1 base short and J 3 bases short, with 10 bases between.

This clonotype showed up many times. CDR3 in DNA: TGTGCCAGCAGTACACGACAGGGGAAAGGGGAGACCCAGTACTTC. This translates into CASSTRQGKGETQYF. The rearrangement uses TRBV12-3 or TRBV12-4 and TRBJ2-5; 8 bases align to TRBD1. The CDR3 is made up of 15 amino acids. V lost 5 bases to trimming and J lost 5 bases; unmatched junction nucleotides: 10.

This clonotype has a handful of counts. The rearrangement joins TRBV6-6 to TRBJ1-6; D is unresolved. Germline assignment: CDR1 MNHNY and CDR2 SVGAGI (reference sequence). The V end was cut by 2 bases, the J end by 10 bases, with 9 bases between. The CDR3 runs 13 residues. CDR3 nucleotides: TGTGCCAGCAGTTACAAGTGGGCCTCACCCCTCCACTTT. Its protein product is CASSYKWASPLHF.

This clonotype was observed at least ten times. V gene TRBV5-4 combines with J gene TRBJ2-3, with 11 bases identical to TRBD2. The V segment lost 5 bases and the J segment 2 bases; nucleotides outside the gene matches: 4. Germline V gene lookup returns CDR1 SGHNT and CDR2 YYREEE (reference sequence). CDR3 size: 15 residues. The CDR3 loop is CASSLTSGATDTQYF. In nucleotides, the CDR3 is TGTGCCAGCAGTTTGACTAGCGGGGCCACAGATACGCAGTATTTT.

This clonotype has a handful of counts. V and J are TRBV6-2 or TRBV6-3 and TRBJ1-1; D not resolved. The V end was cut by 0 bases, the J end by 6 bases, with 8 bases between. Germline V lookup: CDR1 MNHEY, CDR2 SVGEGT. The CDR3 is 13 residues long. This CDR3 is CASSYSSSPEAFF. CDR3 nucleotide sequence: TGTGCCAGCAGTTACTCGAGCTCCCCTGAAGCTTTCTTT.

This clonotype came up many times. CDR3 sequence: CASSFTGTENNEQFF. CDR3 nucleotides: TGCGCCAGCAGCTTCACCGGGACGGAAAACAATGAGCAGTTCTTC. This chain joins TRBV5-1 and TRBJ2-1, with D perhaps TRBD1 or TRBD2 (5 bases each). Germline CDR1 reads SGHRS; CDR2 reads YFSETQ. The CDR3 spans 15 residues. With 2 bases removed from V and 5 bases from J, the gap between germline ends came to 14 bases.

In this sample, this clonotype turned up a few times. The chain couples TRBV5-1 to TRBJ2-1; D unresolved. The germline CDR1 and CDR2 sequences are SGHRS and YFSETQ. V lost 4 bases and J 5 bases, leaving 7 bases between the germline ends. There are 12 residues in the CDR3. DNA for the CDR3: TGCGCCAGCAGCCTCTTAGACAATGAGCAGTTCTTC. Protein: CASSLLDNEQFF.